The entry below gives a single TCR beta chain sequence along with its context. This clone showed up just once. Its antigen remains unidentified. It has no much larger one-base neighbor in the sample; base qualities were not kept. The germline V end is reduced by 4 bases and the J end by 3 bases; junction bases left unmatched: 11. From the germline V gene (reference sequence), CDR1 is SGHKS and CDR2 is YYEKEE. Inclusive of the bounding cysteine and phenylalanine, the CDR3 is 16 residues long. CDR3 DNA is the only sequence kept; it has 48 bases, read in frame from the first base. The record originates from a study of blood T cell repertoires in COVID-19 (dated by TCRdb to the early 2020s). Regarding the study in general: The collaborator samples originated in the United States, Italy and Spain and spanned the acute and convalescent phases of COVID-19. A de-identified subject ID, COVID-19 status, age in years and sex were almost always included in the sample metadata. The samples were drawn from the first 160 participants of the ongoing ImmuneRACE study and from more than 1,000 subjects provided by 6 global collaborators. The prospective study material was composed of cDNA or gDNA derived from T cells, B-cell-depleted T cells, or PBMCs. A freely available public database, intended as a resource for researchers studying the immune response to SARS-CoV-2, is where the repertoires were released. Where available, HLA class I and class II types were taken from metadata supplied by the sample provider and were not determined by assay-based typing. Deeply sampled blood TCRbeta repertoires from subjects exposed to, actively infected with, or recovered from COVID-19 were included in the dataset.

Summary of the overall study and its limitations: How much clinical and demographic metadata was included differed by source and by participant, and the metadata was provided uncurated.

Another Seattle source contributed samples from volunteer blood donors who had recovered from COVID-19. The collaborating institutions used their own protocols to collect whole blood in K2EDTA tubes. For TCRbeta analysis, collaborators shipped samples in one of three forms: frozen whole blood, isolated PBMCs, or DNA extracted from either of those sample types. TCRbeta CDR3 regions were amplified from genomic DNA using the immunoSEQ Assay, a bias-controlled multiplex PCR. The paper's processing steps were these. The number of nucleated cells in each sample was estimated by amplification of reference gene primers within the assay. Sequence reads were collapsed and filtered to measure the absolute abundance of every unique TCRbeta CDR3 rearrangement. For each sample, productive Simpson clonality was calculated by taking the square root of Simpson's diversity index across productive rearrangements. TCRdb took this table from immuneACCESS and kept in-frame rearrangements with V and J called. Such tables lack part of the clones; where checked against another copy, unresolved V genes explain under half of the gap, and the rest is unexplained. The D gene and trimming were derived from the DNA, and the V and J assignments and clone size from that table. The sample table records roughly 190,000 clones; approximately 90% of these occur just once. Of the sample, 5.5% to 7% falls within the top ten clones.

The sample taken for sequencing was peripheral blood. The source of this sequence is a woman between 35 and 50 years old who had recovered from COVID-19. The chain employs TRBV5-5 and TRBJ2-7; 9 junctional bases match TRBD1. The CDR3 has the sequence CASSPHTGTGSYEQYF. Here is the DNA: TGTGCCAGCAGCCCCCACACCGGGACAGGGAGCTACGAGCAGTACTTC.